This is a list of T cell receptor beta chains from one sample in a study of identical twins. One entry per CDR3 protein results from TCRdb running MiXCR on the 5' RACE reads. The sample contains more than 400,000 distinct CDR3 sequences, around 15% of which appear only once. These data also featured in a second study, about yellow fever vaccine responses in identical twins.

The sample taken for sequencing was CD4+ T cells sorted from blood. Receptor source: a woman between 18 and 29 years old in good health. The CDR3 runs from the conserved cysteine through the conserved F or W. The order of the fields is CDR3 DNA, CDR3 protein, J gene, D gene, V gene, CDR3 length, clone size. D genes are given only for firm matches. Clone size appears in some rows only: once, few, many, or a class for an expanded clone.

CDR3 DNA: TGTGCCAGCAGTCCTCAGACAGGGCGGACCTACAATGAGCAGTTCTTC
CDR3 protein: CASSPQTGRTYNEQFF
J gene: TRBJ2-1
D gene: TRBD1
V gene: TRBV28
CDR3 length: 16
clone size: .

CDR3 DNA: TGTGCCATCAGTGAGTCGTCTCCGGGGACTGCAGGCGAGCAGTACTTC
CDR3 protein: CAISESSPGTAGEQYF
J gene: TRBJ2-7
D gene: .
V gene: TRBV10-3
CDR3 length: 16
clone size: .

CDR3 DNA: TGCAGTGCTCCGAGGGGGGTAGATGGGTTGAATGAGCAGTTCTTC
CDR3 protein: CSAPRGVDGLNEQFF
J gene: TRBJ2-1
D gene: .
V gene: TRBV20-1
CDR3 length: 15
clone size: many

CDR3 DNA: TGTGCCAGCAGTGGACGGGTGTCGATCACGCAGTATTTT
CDR3 protein: CASSGRVSITQYF
J gene: TRBJ2-3
D gene: .
V gene: TRBV12-3/TRBV12-4
CDR3 length: 13
clone size: many

CDR3 DNA: TGTGCCAGCAATCTTGGGTTCGCACCGGAGACCCAGTACTTC
CDR3 protein: CASNLGFAPETQYF
J gene: TRBJ2-5
D gene: .
V gene: TRBV6-1
CDR3 length: 14
clone size: .

CDR3 DNA: TGTGCCAGCAGCCAAGGACGAGGAGGGAGGTCAGATACGCAGTATTTT
CDR3 protein: CASSQGRGGRSDTQYF
J gene: TRBJ2-3
D gene: .
V gene: TRBV3-1
CDR3 length: 16
clone size: .

CDR3 DNA: TGCAGCCCCAGAATCCGCGGGACCAGTACGCAGTATTTT
CDR3 protein: CSPRIRGTSTQYF
J gene: TRBJ2-3
D gene: .
V gene: TRBV20-1
CDR3 length: 13
clone size: few

CDR3 DNA: TGTGCCAGCAGCAACGGGGGGCACACCGGGGAGCTGTTTTTT
CDR3 protein: CASSNGGHTGELFF
J gene: TRBJ2-2
D gene: .
V gene: TRBV12-3/TRBV12-4
CDR3 length: 14
clone size: many

CDR3 DNA: TGTGCCAGCAGTGTGGACAGGGAAGAGACCCAGTACTTC
CDR3 protein: CASSVDREETQYF
J gene: TRBJ2-5
D gene: TRBD1
V gene: TRBV2
CDR3 length: 13
clone size: few

CDR3 DNA: TGCGCCAGCAGCTCCTGGGACAGGGGTGGCTACACCTTC
CDR3 protein: CASSSWDRGGYTF
J gene: TRBJ1-2
D gene: TRBD1
V gene: TRBV5-1
CDR3 length: 13
clone size: .

CDR3 DNA: TGTGCCAGCAGCCCCTTGGGGGGCACCGGGGAGCTGTTTTTT
CDR3 protein: CASSPLGGTGELFF
J gene: TRBJ2-2
D gene: .
V gene: TRBV7-6
CDR3 length: 14
clone size: .

CDR3 DNA: TGTGCCAGCAGGGCCGGGACAGGGGTCACAGATACGCAGTATTTT
CDR3 protein: CASRAGTGVTDTQYF
J gene: TRBJ2-3
D gene: TRBD1
V gene: TRBV12-3/TRBV12-4
CDR3 length: 15
clone size: .

CDR3 DNA: TGTGCCAGCTTACTAGCGGGAGGTACAAATGAGCAGTTCTTC
CDR3 protein: CASLLAGGTNEQFF
J gene: TRBJ2-1
D gene: TRBD2
V gene: TRBV12-3/TRBV12-4
CDR3 length: 14
clone size: .

CDR3 DNA: TGTGCCAGCAGTCTTAGATATTCGGGACTAGCGACAGATACGCAGTATTTT
CDR3 protein: CASSLRYSGLATDTQYF
J gene: TRBJ2-3
D gene: TRBD2
V gene: TRBV12-3/TRBV12-4
CDR3 length: 17
clone size: .

CDR3 DNA: TGCAGTGCTCCGGGACAGACGTACAATGAGCAGTTCTTC
CDR3 protein: CSAPGQTYNEQFF
J gene: TRBJ2-1
D gene: TRBD1
V gene: TRBV20-1
CDR3 length: 13
clone size: .

CDR3 DNA: TGCGCCAGCAGCCCCGGGAGGAGTAGTTCCTACAATGAGCAGTTCTTC
CDR3 protein: CASSPGRSSSYNEQFF
J gene: TRBJ2-1
D gene: TRBD2
V gene: TRBV5-1
CDR3 length: 16
clone size: .

CDR3 DNA: TGTGCCAGCCGACTGGGCTCTGGAAACACCATATATTTT
CDR3 protein: CASRLGSGNTIYF
J gene: TRBJ1-3
D gene: .
V gene: TRBV12-3/TRBV12-4
CDR3 length: 13
clone size: few

CDR3 DNA: TGTGCCATCAGTGCCTCGAGTAGGGGATCCTACGAGCAGTACTTC
CDR3 protein: CAISASSRGSYEQYF
J gene: TRBJ2-7
D gene: .
V gene: TRBV10-3
CDR3 length: 15
clone size: many

CDR3 DNA: TGTGCCAGCAGCCTGGGGGTCCACGAGCAGTACTTC
CDR3 protein: CASSLGVHEQYF
J gene: TRBJ2-7
D gene: .
V gene: TRBV3-1
CDR3 length: 12
clone size: .

CDR3 DNA: TGTGCCAGCAGTATGGGACAGGGTCGAGGCAATGAGCAGTTCTTC
CDR3 protein: CASSMGQGRGNEQFF
J gene: TRBJ2-1
D gene: TRBD1
V gene: TRBV27
CDR3 length: 15
clone size: .

CDR3 DNA: TGTGCCAGCAGTTTATGGGGGGCTTTCGCGAACACCGGGGAGCTGTTTTTT
CDR3 protein: CASSLWGAFANTGELFF
J gene: TRBJ2-2
D gene: .
V gene: TRBV12-3/TRBV12-4
CDR3 length: 17
clone size: .

CDR3 DNA: TGCAGCGTGCAACAGGGCCCCTACGAGCAGTACTTC
CDR3 protein: CSVQQGPYEQYF
J gene: TRBJ2-7
D gene: .
V gene: TRBV29-1
CDR3 length: 12
clone size: few

CDR3 DNA: TGTGCCTCGGGGGGATATGGAGCCTACGAGCAGTACTTC
CDR3 protein: CASGGYGAYEQYF
J gene: TRBJ2-7
D gene: TRBD2
V gene: TRBV12-3/TRBV12-4
CDR3 length: 13
clone size: .

CDR3 DNA: TGCGCCAGCAGCTTGGGACAGGGCATGAACACTGAAGCTTTCTTT
CDR3 protein: CASSLGQGMNTEAFF
J gene: TRBJ1-1
D gene: TRBD1
V gene: TRBV5-1
CDR3 length: 15
clone size: many

CDR3 DNA: TGTGCCAGCAGTTACTCGCCGGGCGGGGAGACCCAGTACTTC
CDR3 protein: CASSYSPGGETQYF
J gene: TRBJ2-5
D gene: .
V gene: TRBV6-5
CDR3 length: 14
clone size: .

CDR3 DNA: TGTGCCACCAGACTCCAAGGGACAGTTAAATACAATGAGCAGTTCTTC
CDR3 protein: CATRLQGTVKYNEQFF
J gene: TRBJ2-1
D gene: TRBD1
V gene: TRBV15
CDR3 length: 16
clone size: .

CDR3 DNA: TGTGCCAGCAATGGCAGGGGGAACACCGGGGAGCTGTTTTTT
CDR3 protein: CASNGRGNTGELFF
J gene: TRBJ2-2
D gene: .
V gene: TRBV2
CDR3 length: 14
clone size: few

CDR3 DNA: TGCGCCAGCAGCTTTGTTTTACAGGATGAAGCTTTCTTT
CDR3 protein: CASSFVLQDEAFF
J gene: TRBJ1-1
D gene: .
V gene: TRBV5-1
CDR3 length: 13
clone size: .

CDR3 DNA: TGCGCCAGCAGCTTGGCGGCACGGAACACTGAAGCTTTCTTT
CDR3 protein: CASSLAARNTEAFF
J gene: TRBJ1-1
D gene: .
V gene: TRBV5-1
CDR3 length: 14
clone size: few

CDR3 DNA: TGTGCCACCAGCAGAGATCAGGCCGCAATATTACCCCTCCACTTT
CDR3 protein: CATSRDQAAILPLHF
J gene: TRBJ1-6
D gene: .
V gene: TRBV15
CDR3 length: 15
clone size: once

CDR3 DNA: TGTGCCAGCAGTTACTCCGGACAGTACGAGCAGTACTTC
CDR3 protein: CASSYSGQYEQYF
J gene: TRBJ2-7
D gene: .
V gene: TRBV6-5
CDR3 length: 13
clone size: once

CDR3 DNA: TGTGCCAGCAGCTGGGACAGGGCCTATGGCTACACCTTC
CDR3 protein: CASSWDRAYGYTF
J gene: TRBJ1-2
D gene: TRBD1
V gene: TRBV7-8
CDR3 length: 13
clone size: .

CDR3 DNA: TGTGCCAGCAGTTACTCCCGCGGGAGGACGAATGAGCAGTTCTTC
CDR3 protein: CASSYSRGRTNEQFF
J gene: TRBJ2-1
D gene: TRBD2
V gene: TRBV6-2/TRBV6-3
CDR3 length: 15
clone size: few

CDR3 DNA: TGCAGTGCTAGTTTGGGAGGGACTAAATACGGGGAGCTGTTTTTT
CDR3 protein: CSASLGGTKYGELFF
J gene: TRBJ2-2
D gene: TRBD2
V gene: TRBV20-1
CDR3 length: 15
clone size: .

CDR3 DNA: TGTGCCAGCAGCCCGTTAGGGACAATCGAGTCCTACAATGAGCAGTTCTTC
CDR3 protein: CASSPLGTIESYNEQFF
J gene: TRBJ2-1
D gene: .
V gene: TRBV13
CDR3 length: 17
clone size: few

CDR3 DNA: TGCGCCAGCAGCGCAAGCCTGGGGGACTACGAGCAGTACTTC
CDR3 protein: CASSASLGDYEQYF
J gene: TRBJ2-7
D gene: .
V gene: TRBV5-1
CDR3 length: 14
clone size: .

CDR3 DNA: TGTGCCAGCAGACTCGGGACTACGAACACCGGGGAGCTGTTTTTT
CDR3 protein: CASRLGTTNTGELFF
J gene: TRBJ2-2
D gene: TRBD2
V gene: TRBV5-6
CDR3 length: 15
clone size: few

CDR3 DNA: TGTGCCAGCTGCCAGCGGGTAACCTCCTACAATGAGCAGTTCTTC
CDR3 protein: CASCQRVTSYNEQFF
J gene: TRBJ2-1
D gene: .
V gene: TRBV2
CDR3 length: 15
clone size: once

CDR3 DNA: TGCAGTGCTAAAAGGGCTAGCGGGTTTAGCACAGATACGCAGTATTTT
CDR3 protein: CSAKRASGFSTDTQYF
J gene: TRBJ2-3
D gene: TRBD2
V gene: TRBV20-1
CDR3 length: 16
clone size: .

CDR3 DNA: TGTGCCATCAGTGAGTCTATTGTTAGGCGTACGGACACTGAAGCTTTCTTT
CDR3 protein: CAISESIVRRTDTEAFF
J gene: TRBJ1-1
D gene: .
V gene: TRBV10-3
CDR3 length: 17
clone size: .

CDR3 DNA: TGCGCCAGCAGTGAGGGAGACCCGGCGATCTACGAGCAGTACTTC
CDR3 protein: CASSEGDPAIYEQYF
J gene: TRBJ2-7
D gene: .
V gene: TRBV10-1
CDR3 length: 15
clone size: few

CDR3 DNA: TGTGCCAGCAGCTTAGTGGCGGGAGGGATCTACGAGCAGTACTTC
CDR3 protein: CASSLVAGGIYEQYF
J gene: TRBJ2-7
D gene: TRBD2
V gene: TRBV11-2
CDR3 length: 15
clone size: .

CDR3 DNA: TGTGCCAGCAGCTTAAGCAGGGCCCTAGGAGGGTACGAGCAGTACTTC
CDR3 protein: CASSLSRALGGYEQYF
J gene: TRBJ2-7
D gene: .
V gene: TRBV11-2
CDR3 length: 16
clone size: .

CDR3 DNA: TGTGCCAGTAGTGATCCAGGGAGTGGGGCCAACGTCCTGACTTTC
CDR3 protein: CASSDPGSGANVLTF
J gene: TRBJ2-6
D gene: .
V gene: TRBV19
CDR3 length: 15
clone size: .

CDR3 DNA: TGTGCCAGCAGTATCTGGGACAGTAACACAGATACGCAGTATTTT
CDR3 protein: CASSIWDSNTDTQYF
J gene: TRBJ2-3
D gene: TRBD1
V gene: TRBV28
CDR3 length: 15
clone size: .

CDR3 DNA: TGTGCCAGCAGTGAAGCTTATTGGGGAAGGTACGAGCAGTACTTC
CDR3 protein: CASSEAYWGRYEQYF
J gene: TRBJ2-7
D gene: .
V gene: TRBV2
CDR3 length: 15
clone size: .

CDR3 DNA: TGTGCCAGCAGTCCGGATAGGCAGCCCCAGCATTTT
CDR3 protein: CASSPDRQPQHF
J gene: TRBJ1-5
D gene: .
V gene: TRBV12-3/TRBV12-4
CDR3 length: 12
clone size: .

CDR3 DNA: TGTGCCAGCTCACCCGGGGCCACCTCCTACGAGCAGTACTTC
CDR3 protein: CASSPGATSYEQYF
J gene: TRBJ2-7
D gene: .
V gene: TRBV18
CDR3 length: 14
clone size: few

CDR3 DNA: TGTGCCAGCAGCCGTACTAGCGGGAGTCCCAACGAGCAGTACTTC
CDR3 protein: CASSRTSGSPNEQYF
J gene: TRBJ2-7
D gene: TRBD2
V gene: TRBV7-9
CDR3 length: 15
clone size: few

CDR3 DNA: TGCGCCAGCAGCCTACCAAACAGGGGGCGCGACACCGGGGAGCTGTTTTTT
CDR3 protein: CASSLPNRGRDTGELFF
J gene: TRBJ2-2
D gene: TRBD1
V gene: TRBV5-1
CDR3 length: 17
clone size: once

CDR3 DNA: TGTGCCAGCAGTTTGTACAGGGAAGGTGACGAGCAGTACTTC
CDR3 protein: CASSLYREGDEQYF
J gene: TRBJ2-7
D gene: .
V gene: TRBV12-3/TRBV12-4
CDR3 length: 14
clone size: few

CDR3 DNA: TGCGCCAGCAGCGGGGACCGCTACAATCAGCCCCAGCATTTT
CDR3 protein: CASSGDRYNQPQHF
J gene: TRBJ1-5
D gene: .
V gene: TRBV10-2
CDR3 length: 14
clone size: .

CDR3 DNA: TGTGCCAGCAGCGTAGAGACAGGGGGAAACACCATATATTTT
CDR3 protein: CASSVETGGNTIYF
J gene: TRBJ1-3
D gene: TRBD1
V gene: TRBV9
CDR3 length: 14
clone size: .

CDR3 DNA: TGTGCCAGCTCAAACAACCGCCGCGGGAGGACCTACAATGAGCAGTTCTTC
CDR3 protein: CASSNNRRGRTYNEQFF
J gene: TRBJ2-1
D gene: TRBD2
V gene: TRBV18
CDR3 length: 17
clone size: few

CDR3 DNA: TGCGCCAGCAGCTTGGGGCCGGAGGCCAGATACAATGAGCAGTTCTTC
CDR3 protein: CASSLGPEARYNEQFF
J gene: TRBJ2-1
D gene: .
V gene: TRBV5-1
CDR3 length: 16
clone size: .

CDR3 DNA: TGTGCCAGCCGTCCAGGGGGAGCGGGAGTTAGGACCGGGGAGCTGTTTTTT
CDR3 protein: CASRPGGAGVRTGELFF
J gene: TRBJ2-2
D gene: .
V gene: TRBV7-9
CDR3 length: 17
clone size: few

CDR3 DNA: TGTGCCAGCAGTTTTCAGGTGAACACTGAAGCTTTCTTT
CDR3 protein: CASSFQVNTEAFF
J gene: TRBJ1-1
D gene: .
V gene: TRBV12-3/TRBV12-4
CDR3 length: 13
clone size: .

CDR3 DNA: TGTGCCAGCAGCTTAGAGGGGGGCGAAGCTTTCTTT
CDR3 protein: CASSLEGGEAFF
J gene: TRBJ1-1
D gene: .
V gene: TRBV7-9
CDR3 length: 12
clone size: few

CDR3 DNA: TGTGCCACCAGCAGAGTGACGGTACAAGAGACCCAGTACTTC
CDR3 protein: CATSRVTVQETQYF
J gene: TRBJ2-5
D gene: .
V gene: TRBV15
CDR3 length: 14
clone size: .

CDR3 DNA: TGTGCCAGCAGTGGCCTTGGCGGTCCCTACAATGAGCAGTTCTTC
CDR3 protein: CASSGLGGPYNEQFF
J gene: TRBJ2-1
D gene: .
V gene: TRBV25-1
CDR3 length: 15
clone size: .